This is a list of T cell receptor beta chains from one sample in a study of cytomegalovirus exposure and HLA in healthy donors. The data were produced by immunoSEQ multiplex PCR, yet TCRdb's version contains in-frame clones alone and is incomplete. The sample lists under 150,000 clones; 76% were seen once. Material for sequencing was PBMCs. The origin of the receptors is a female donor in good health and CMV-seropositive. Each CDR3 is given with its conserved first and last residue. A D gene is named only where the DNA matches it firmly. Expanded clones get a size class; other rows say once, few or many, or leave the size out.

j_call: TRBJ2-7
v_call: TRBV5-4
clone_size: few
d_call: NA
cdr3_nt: TGTGCCAGCAGCTTGACAGGCTCCTACGAGCAGTACTTC
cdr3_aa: CASSLTGSYEQYF

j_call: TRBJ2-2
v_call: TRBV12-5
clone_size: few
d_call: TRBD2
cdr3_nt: TGTGCTAGTGGTTCAGGGACTAGCGGGAGGAACACCGGGGAGCTGTTTTTT
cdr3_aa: CASGSGTSGRNTGELFF

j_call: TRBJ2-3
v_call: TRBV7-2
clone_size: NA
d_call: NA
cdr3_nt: TGTGCCAGCAGCTTAGTTTCTAGCACAGATACGCAGTATTTT
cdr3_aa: CASSLVSSTDTQYF

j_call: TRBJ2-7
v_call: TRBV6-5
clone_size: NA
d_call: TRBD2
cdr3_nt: TGTGCCAGCAGTAGGAGCGGGGGCCTATACGAGCAGTACTTC
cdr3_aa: CASSRSGGLYEQYF

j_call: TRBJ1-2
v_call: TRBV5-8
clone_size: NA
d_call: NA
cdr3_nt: TGTGCCAGCAGCTTCCAGACAGCTAACTATGGCTACACCTTC
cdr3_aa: CASSFQTANYGYTF

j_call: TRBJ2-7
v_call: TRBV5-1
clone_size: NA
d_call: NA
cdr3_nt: TGCGCCAGCAGCTTCGCTTCACAGGCCTCGTACGAGCAGTACTTC
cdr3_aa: CASSFASQASYEQYF

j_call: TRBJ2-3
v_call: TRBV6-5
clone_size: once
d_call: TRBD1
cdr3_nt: TGTGCCAGCAGTTACGAGGGACAGGGAGGCACAGATACGCAGTATTTT
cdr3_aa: CASSYEGQGGTDTQYF

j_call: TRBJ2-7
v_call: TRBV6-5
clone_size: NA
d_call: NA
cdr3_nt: TGTGCCAGCAGTTCTTACTACGAGCAGTACTTC
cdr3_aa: CASSSYYEQYF

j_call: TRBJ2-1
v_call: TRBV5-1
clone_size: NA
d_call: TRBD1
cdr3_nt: TGCGCCAGCAGTGACCAATGGACAGGGGGGTCCTACAATGAGCAGTTCTTC
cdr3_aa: CASSDQWTGGSYNEQFF

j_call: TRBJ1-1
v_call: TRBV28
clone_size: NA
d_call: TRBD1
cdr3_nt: TGTGCCAGCAGAGCAGGGGGAAGCACTGAAGCTTTCTTT
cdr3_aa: CASRAGGSTEAFF

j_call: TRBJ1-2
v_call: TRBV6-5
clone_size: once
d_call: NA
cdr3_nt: TGTGCCAGCAGCCTCAACAGGGTAAATGGTGGCTACACCTTC
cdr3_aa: CASSLNRVNGGYTF

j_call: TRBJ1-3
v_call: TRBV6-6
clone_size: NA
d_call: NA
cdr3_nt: TGTGCCAGCAGCTACGGACAGTTAGGCACGTTTTCATATTTT
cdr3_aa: CASSYGQLGTFSYF

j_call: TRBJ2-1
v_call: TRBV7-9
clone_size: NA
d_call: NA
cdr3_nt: TGTGCCAGCAGCCTCTTCGGAGCCGCGATTGGGGAGCAGTTCTTC
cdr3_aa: CASSLFGAAIGEQFF

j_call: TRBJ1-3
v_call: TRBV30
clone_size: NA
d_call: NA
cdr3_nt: TGTGCCTGGAGTGTACCGGGTCCTGGAAACACCATATATTTT
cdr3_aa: CAWSVPGPGNTIYF